What follows are 7 T cell receptor beta chains derived from one specimen sequenced in a study of cytomegalovirus exposure and HLA in healthy donors (TCRdb year 2017). Library preparation was by the immunoSEQ multiplex PCR assay. For the multiplex PCR, a mixture combining 60 forward primers for TCR Vbeta segments and 13 reverse primers for TCR Jbeta segments was used. In its TCRdb copy, this immuneACCESS table keeps in-frame sequences only and misses some clones. Where compared with another copy, unresolved V genes explain less than half of these, and the others have no known cause. Within this sample are approximately 82,000 clones, with around 76% of them counted one time only. In total, the top ten clones hold 6.2% of the sample. Sequenced material: PBMCs. These receptor sequences come from a woman in her forties or fifties in good health and CMV-seropositive.

The chain is built from TRBV2 and TRBJ2-3; 8 bases agree with TRBD1. This CDR3 has 13 residues. V dropped 10 bases and J dropped 5; count of bases not matched to a gene: 8. Germline V lookup: CDR1 SNHLY, CDR2 FYNNEI. The CDR3 nucleotides are TGTGCCACCGCGACAGGGGCTGGAGATACGCAGTATTTT. It encodes CATATGAGDTQYF. Filled out from reference TRBV2 and TRBJ2-3, the complete variable domain reads EPEVTQTPSHQVTQMGQEVILRCVPISNHLYFYWYRQILGQKVEFLVSFYNNEISEKSEIFDDQFSVERPDGSNFTLKIRSTKLEDSAMYFCATATGAGDTQYFGPGTRLTVL.

The chain recombines TRBV13 with TRBJ2-5; D is perhaps TRBD1 (6 bases). The CDR3 consists of 15 residues. Trimming took 0 bases from V and 6 from J, leaving 14 bases between them. The germline V gene encodes CDR1 PRHDT and CDR2 FYEKMQ (reference sequence). The CDR3 region has the DNA TGTGCCAGCAGCTTAGGGACAGGCCATATGAAGACCCAGTACTTC. The encoded protein is CASSLGTGHMKTQYF. Together with reference TRBV13 and TRBJ2-5, the CDR3 gives the full variable domain: AAGVIQSPRHLIKEKRETATLKCYPIPRHDTVYWYQQGPGQDPQFLISFYEKMQSDKGSIPDRFSAQQFSDYHSELNMSSLELGDSALYFCASSLGTGHMKTQYFGPGTRLLVL.

The chain employs TRBV6-6 and TRBJ2-7; TRBD2 agrees at 8 bases. V shed 2 bases and J 4 bases; nucleotides not matched to a gene: 4. The CDR3 spans 14 residues. In germline, CDR1 is MNHNY, CDR2 SVGAGI (reference sequence). CDR3: CASSYGLAGYEQYF. The CDR3 bases are TGTGCCAGCAGTTACGGTCTAGCGGGTTACGAGCAGTACTTC.

The chain recombines TRBV5-1 with TRBJ1-1; 10 bases are shared with TRBD1. This CDR3 is built from 14 residues. CDR1 is SGHRS, CDR2 YFSETQ, per germline. V lost 4 bases, J lost 4 bases, and 4 bases stayed unmatched. CDR3 residues: CASSGGTGATEAFF. The CDR3 DNA follows: TGCGCCAGCAGCGGCGGGACAGGGGCCACTGAAGCTTTCTTT. Filled out from reference TRBV5-1 and TRBJ1-1, the complete variable domain reads KAGVTQTPRYLIKTRGQQVTLSCSPISGHRSVSWYQQTPGQGLQFLFEYFSETQRNKGNFPGRFSGRQFSNSRSEMNVSTLELGDSALYLCASSGGTGATEAFFGQGTRLTVV.

This clone was detected a few times. This chain connects TRBV2 to TRBJ2-2; D gene ambiguous. V lost 5 bases and J 5 bases, leaving 3 bases between the germline ends. This CDR3 has 11 amino acids. The germline V gene encodes CDR1 SNHLY and CDR2 FYNNEI. CDR3 residues: CASSTTGELFF. Here the CDR3 DNA reads TGTGCCAGCAGTACTACCGGGGAGCTGTTTTTT.

The CDR3 loop reads CASRARDSGGTFNNEQFF. CDR3 nucleotide sequence: TGTGCCAGCAGGGCAAGAGACTCAGGGGGCACTTTTAACAATGAGCAGTTCTTC. The chain employs TRBV28 and TRBJ2-1, with TRBD1 matching 8 bases. After removal of 6 bases from V and 5 bases from J, the junction contained 18 bases not matched to a gene. The CDR3 spans 18 residues. CDR1 is MDHEN and CDR2 is SYDVKM in the germline V gene.

This clone was picked up a small number of times. V gene TRBV11-2 combines with J gene TRBJ1-1; D might be TRBD1 (6 bases). Trimming left V 0 bases short and J 5 bases short, with 13 bases between. This CDR3 is 15 amino acids long. Germline values: CDR1 SGHAT, CDR2 FQNNGV. The CDR3 DNA sequence: TGTGCCAGCAGCTTAGATCCGTCAGGGGTAACTGAAGCTTTCTTT. Its protein product is CASSLDPSGVTEAFF.